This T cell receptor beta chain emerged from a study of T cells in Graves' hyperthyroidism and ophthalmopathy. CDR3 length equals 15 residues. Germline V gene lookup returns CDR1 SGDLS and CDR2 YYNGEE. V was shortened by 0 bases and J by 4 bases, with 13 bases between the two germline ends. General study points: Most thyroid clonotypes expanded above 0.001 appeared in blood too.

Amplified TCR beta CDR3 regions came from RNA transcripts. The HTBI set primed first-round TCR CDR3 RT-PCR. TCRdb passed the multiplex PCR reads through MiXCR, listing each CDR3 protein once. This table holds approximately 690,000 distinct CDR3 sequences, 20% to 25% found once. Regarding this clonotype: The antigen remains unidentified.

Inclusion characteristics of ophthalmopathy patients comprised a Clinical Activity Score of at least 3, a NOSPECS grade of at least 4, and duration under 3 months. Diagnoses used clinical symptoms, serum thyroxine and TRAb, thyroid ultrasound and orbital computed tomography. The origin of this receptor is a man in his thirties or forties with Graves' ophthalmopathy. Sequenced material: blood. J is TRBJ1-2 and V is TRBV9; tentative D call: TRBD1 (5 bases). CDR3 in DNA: TGTGCCAGCAGCGTAGACCGGGGGAGTACCTATGGCTACACCTTC. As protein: CASSVDRGSTYGYTF.